This record covers a single T cell receptor beta chain. The target antigen is unknown. This sample was taken from a study of shared clonotypes between healthy human individuals. General study results and limits: The generation probabilities recorded for non-shared clonotypes fell below those of clonotypes shared by all four donors.

J lost 0 bases, V lost 6 bases, and 6 bases had no gene match. The CDR3 runs 16 residues. The germline CDR1 and CDR2 sequences are SNHLY and FYNNEI. Healthy and HIV-negative, the adult donors had no recent acute infections or vaccinations. Assay: immunoSEQ multiplex PCR; the TCRdb copy retains only in-frame clones and omits some. The sample carries around 1.6 million clones, nearly 99% recorded once. J is TRBJ2-7 and V is TRBV2; 12 bases match TRBD2. This receptor was obtained from a man aged 25-45 years in good health. Sequenced input: naive CD4+ T cells sorted from blood. As to subset: CD45RA+ positively selected. CDR3 sequence reads: CASSVLAGGRSYEQYF. DNA of the CDR3: TGTGCCAGCAGCGTACTAGCGGGAGGACGCTCCTACGAGCAGTACTTC.